This passage covers 2 T cell receptor beta chains from one sample sequenced in a study of PD-1 blockade in classical Hodgkin lymphoma. Patients all relapsed after autologous stem cell transplantation, and there was variation in brentuximab vedotin exposure. Clones were read by immunoSEQ multiplex PCR, and TCRdb kept only the in-frame ones, dropping some. This sample carries over 9,000 clones, approximately 72% of them seen once, and the ten largest clones take 34%. Sequencing used peripheral blood mononuclear cells (PBMCs), obtained at baseline. The receptors were sampled from a human donor with classical Hodgkin lymphoma.

V gene TRBV12-2 combines with J gene TRBJ1-1. TRBV12-2 corresponds to a pseudogene. The CDR3 totals 13 residues. Here the CDR3 reads CASSPGGVTEAFF. CDR3 DNA: TGTGCCAGCAGCCCAGGGGGGGTCACTGAAGCTTTCTTT.

The chain links TRBV4-1 to TRBJ2-1; 9 nucleotides align to TRBD2. CDR3 size: 15 residues. Germline CDR1 and CDR2: MGHRA and YSYEKL. The junction had 3 bases not matched to a gene; V was cut back by 1 base and J by 5 bases. The CDR3 protein is CASSQVVAGDNEQFF. CDR3 DNA: TGCGCCAGCAGCCAAGTGGTAGCGGGGGACAATGAGCAGTTCTTC.